This TCR beta chain was documented in a study of T cells after yellow fever vaccination. General study findings and limits: Reappearing after the booster were most of the clones from primary vaccination (less than 98% CD4, 70% to 90% CD8).

TCRdb re-called the 5' RACE reads with MiXCR, one entry per CDR3 protein. Of about 360,000 distinct CDR3 sequences detected, 6.2% appear once; the ten largest clones hold 14% to 15%. This clonotype came up a few times. Its cognate antigen is unknown. CDR3 size: 12 residues. With 6 bases removed from V and 2 bases from J, the gap between germline ends came to 8 bases. This sequence joins TRBV12-3 or TRBV12-4 and TRBJ2-7; D possibly corresponds to TRBD1 (5 bases). This receptor was taken from a man aged 30-40 years who received the YFV17D yellow fever vaccine. The starting material was PBMCs, obtained 5 days after the yellow fever booster vaccination. CDR3 amino acids: CASRLDTYEQYF. CDR3 bases: TGTGCCAGCAGATTGGACACCTACGAGCAGTACTTC.